The 8 T cell receptor beta chains below were found in one sample sequenced in a study of T cell changes during pregnancy in multiple sclerosis. Clones were sequenced by immunoSEQ multiplex PCR, and TCRdb holds only the in-frame ones, with some missing. The sample contains 85,000 to 130,000 clones, 94% of which appear only once. The material was peripheral blood, obtained before pregnancy. The receptors come from a female donor with multiple sclerosis, enrolled in a pregnancy study.

V usage is TRBV6-1 and J usage is TRBJ1-5; 10 bases match TRBD1. The V gene's germline CDR1 is MNHNS and CDR2 SASEGT. This CDR3 comprises 16 residues. Trimming removed 1 base from V and 6 bases from J; junction bases left unmatched: 6. The CDR3 coding sequence is TGTGCCAGCAGTGAAGGAGACAGGGGGCTTGGTCAGCCCCAGCATTTT. Amino acid sequence: CASSEGDRGLGQPQHF.

The V call is TRBV6-5, the J call TRBJ2-1; no definite D call. This CDR3 has 16 residues. Germline CDR1 reads MNHEY; CDR2 reads SVGAGI. Trimming took off 0 bases at V and 2 bases at J, with 11 bases between the two ends. CDR3 sequence (DNA): TGTGCCAGCAGTTACTCCAAGGCAGGTACCTACAATGAGCAGTTCTTC. It translates to CASSYSKAGTYNEQFF.

The rearrangement uses TRBV9 and TRBJ2-1; D is undetermined. V dropped 0 bases and J dropped 3 bases, with 7 bases sitting between them. CDR1 is SGDLS and CDR2 is YYNGEE in the germline V gene. The CDR3 is 14 amino acids. This CDR3 reads CASSVEPSYNEQFF. DNA for the CDR3: TGTGCCAGCAGCGTAGAACCTAGCTACAATGAGCAGTTCTTC.

In its sample, this clone was seen once. CDR3 region: CASSGAFNYGYTF. The CDR3, as DNA: TGTGCCAGTAGTGGGGCATTTAACTATGGCTACACCTTC. V is TRBV19 and J is TRBJ1-2; D may be TRBD1 (5 bases). Germline CDR1 and CDR2: LNHDA and SQIVND (reference sequence). V was trimmed by 5 bases and J by 1 base, leaving 8 bases between them. The CDR3 sequence is 13 residues long.

This chain connects TRBV18 to TRBJ1-1; no clear D. V was shortened by 2 bases and J by 4 bases, with 14 bases between the two germline ends. CDR3 length equals 15 residues. Germline loops: CDR1 KGHSH, CDR2 LQKENI. CDR3: CASSPSTGLGTEAFF. CDR3 DNA: TGTGCCAGCTCACCATCGACGGGGTTGGGCACTGAAGCTTTCTTT.

This clone was observed a single time. The V and J genes are TRBV7-2 and TRBJ2-7; D gene uncertain. This CDR3 is 14 amino acids long. The ends were cut back, 2 bases at V and 3 bases at J, with 11 bases in the middle. Per germline, CDR1 SGHTA and CDR2 FQGNSA. As DNA, the CDR3 is TGTGCCAGCAGCTTACAAGGCGGCTACTACGAGCAGTACTTC. Its translation is CASSLQGGYYEQYF.

This clone has a single count. The V gene is TRBV6-1, the J gene TRBJ2-7, with 8 bases matching TRBD1. Germline loops: CDR1 MNHNS, CDR2 SASEGT. This CDR3 contains 13 residues. The ends lost 10 bases at V and 2 bases at J; junction bases unmatched: 7. This CDR3 reads CATQRDRPYEQYF. Written as DNA, the CDR3 is TGTGCCACTCAGAGGGACAGGCCCTACGAGCAGTACTTC.

V and J are TRBV7-9 and TRBJ1-2; 10 bases fit TRBD1. Trimming at V came to 6 bases and at J to 2 bases, leaving 3 bases not matched to a gene. Germline V CDR1 and CDR2: SEHNR, FQNEAQ (reference sequence). This CDR3 contains 14 residues. The DNA for the CDR3 is TGTGCCAGCAGTAGACAGGGGGCGAACTATGGCTACACCTTC. It yields the protein CASSRQGANYGYTF. Variable domain in full (rest from reference TRBV7-9 and TRBJ1-2): DTGVSQNPRHKITKRGQNVTFRCDPISEHNRLYWYRQTLGQGPEFLTYFQNEAQLEKSRLLSDRFSAERPKGSFSTLEIQRTEQGDSAMYLCASSRQGANYGYTFGSGTRLTVV.